Here is one T cell receptor beta chain with its context. The table came from immunoSEQ multiplex PCR; TCRdb's copy has only in-frame clones and leaves some out. Among over 250,000 clones, roughly 83% were seen once, and the ten largest hold more than 1.1%. This sample was included in a study of blood T cell repertoires in COVID-19. Trimming stripped 0 bases from V and 0 bases from J, with 9 bases between. CDR1 and CDR2 from the germline V gene are SGDLS and YYNGEE. This CDR3 is built from 16 residues. This chain links TRBV9 with TRBJ2-2; no clear D gene. The receptor comes from a human donor with COVID-19, enrolled during active disease. The donor label of this sample is uncertain. Sequencing was carried out using peripheral blood. This CDR3 reads CASSVVSAANTGELFF. The CDR3 DNA reads TGTGCCAGCAGCGTAGTGAGCGCCGCGAACACCGGGGAGCTGTTTTTT.